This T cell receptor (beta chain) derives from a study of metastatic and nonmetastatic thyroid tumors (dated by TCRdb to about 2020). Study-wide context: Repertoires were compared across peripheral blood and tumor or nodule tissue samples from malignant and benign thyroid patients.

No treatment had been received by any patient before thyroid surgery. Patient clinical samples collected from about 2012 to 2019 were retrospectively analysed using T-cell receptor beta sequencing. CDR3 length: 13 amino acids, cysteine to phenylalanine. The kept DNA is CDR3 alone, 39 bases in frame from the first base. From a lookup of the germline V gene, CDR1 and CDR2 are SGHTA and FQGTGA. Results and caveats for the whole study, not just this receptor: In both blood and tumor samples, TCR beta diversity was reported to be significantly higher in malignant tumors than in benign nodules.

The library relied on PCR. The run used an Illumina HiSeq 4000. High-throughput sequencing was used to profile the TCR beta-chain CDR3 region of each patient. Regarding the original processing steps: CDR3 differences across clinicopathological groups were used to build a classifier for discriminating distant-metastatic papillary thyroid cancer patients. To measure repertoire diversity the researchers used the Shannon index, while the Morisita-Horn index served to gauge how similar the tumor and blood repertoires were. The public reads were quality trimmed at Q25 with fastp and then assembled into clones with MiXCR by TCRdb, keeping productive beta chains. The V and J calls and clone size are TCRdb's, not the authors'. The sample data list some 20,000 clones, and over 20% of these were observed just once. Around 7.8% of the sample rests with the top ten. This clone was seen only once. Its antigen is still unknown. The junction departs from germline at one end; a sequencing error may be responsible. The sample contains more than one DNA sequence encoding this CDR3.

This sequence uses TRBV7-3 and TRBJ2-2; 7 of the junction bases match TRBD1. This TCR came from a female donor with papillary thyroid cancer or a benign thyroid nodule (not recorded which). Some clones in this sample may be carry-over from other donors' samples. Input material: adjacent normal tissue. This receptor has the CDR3 CASSSTGSGELFF. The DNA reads TGTGCCAGCAGCTCGACAGGGTCCGGGGAGTTGTTTTTT.